This T cell receptor (beta chain) was captured by sequencing in a study of OX40 agonist ivuxolimab in advanced cancers. Findings and limits, study-wide: The study observed clonal expansion of CD4+ and CD8+ blood T cells by week 6 at 0.1 to 3.0 mg/kg. In CD8+ T cells, expanded clones were on average more numerous than in CD4+. In the expanded peripheral T cells, antigen specificity was never determined.

Germline CDR1 reads LNHDA; CDR2 reads SQIVND (reference sequence). This CDR3 region has 15 residues. The V end was cut by 1 base, the J end by 0 bases, with 9 bases between. Measured with immunoSEQ multiplex PCR; TCRdb has only the in-frame clones, and not every one. The repertoire holds tens of thousands of clones, with 80% to 85% as singletons. This clone came up once. The target antigen is unknown. Peripheral blood came from all dose cohorts at three timepoints. The origin of this receptor is an adult with an advanced solid tumor such as melanoma, head and neck, liver or kidney cancer. The source was CD4+ or CD8+ T cells sorted from blood, collected in a trial of the OX40 agonist ivuxolimab. The gene calls are TRBV19 and TRBJ1-1, with a tentative D call TRBD1 (6 bases). CDR3 nucleotides: TGTGCCAGTAGTATAGTGGGGGCGCTGAACACTGAAGCTTTCTTT. This gives the protein CASSIVGALNTEAFF. Full variable domain (remainder filled in from reference TRBV19 and TRBJ1-1): DGGITQSPKYLFRKEGQNVTLSCEQNLNHDAMYWYRQDPGQGLRLIYYSQIVNDFQKGDIAEGYSVSREKKESFPLTVTSAQKNPTAFYLCASSIVGALNTEAFFGQGTRLTVV.